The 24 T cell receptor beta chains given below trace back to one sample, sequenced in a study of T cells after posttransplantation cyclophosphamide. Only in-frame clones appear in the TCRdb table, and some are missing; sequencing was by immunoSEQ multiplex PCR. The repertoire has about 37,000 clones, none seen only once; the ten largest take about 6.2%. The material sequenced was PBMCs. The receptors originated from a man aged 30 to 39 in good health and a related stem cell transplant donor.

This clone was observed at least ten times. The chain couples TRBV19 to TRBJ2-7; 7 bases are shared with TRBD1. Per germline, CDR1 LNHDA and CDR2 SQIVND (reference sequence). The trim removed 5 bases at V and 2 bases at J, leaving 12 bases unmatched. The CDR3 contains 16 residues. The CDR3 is CASSSPPRDRTYEQYF. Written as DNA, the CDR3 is TGTGCCAGTAGTTCCCCCCCCCGGGACAGAACCTACGAGCAGTACTTC.

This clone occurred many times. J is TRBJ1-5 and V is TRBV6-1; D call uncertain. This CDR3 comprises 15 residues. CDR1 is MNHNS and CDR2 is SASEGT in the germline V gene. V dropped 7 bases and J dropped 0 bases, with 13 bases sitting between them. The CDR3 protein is CASTENGYSNQPQHF. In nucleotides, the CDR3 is TGTGCCAGCACCGAGAACGGTTATAGCAATCAGCCCCAGCATTTT.

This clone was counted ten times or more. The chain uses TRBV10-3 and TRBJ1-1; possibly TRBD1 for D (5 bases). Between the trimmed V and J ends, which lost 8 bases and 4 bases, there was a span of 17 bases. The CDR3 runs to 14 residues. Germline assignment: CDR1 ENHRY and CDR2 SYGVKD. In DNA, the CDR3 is TGTGCCATCGGCGGGGGGGGATCGGGCACTGAAGCTTTCTTT. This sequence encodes CAIGGGGSGTEAFF.

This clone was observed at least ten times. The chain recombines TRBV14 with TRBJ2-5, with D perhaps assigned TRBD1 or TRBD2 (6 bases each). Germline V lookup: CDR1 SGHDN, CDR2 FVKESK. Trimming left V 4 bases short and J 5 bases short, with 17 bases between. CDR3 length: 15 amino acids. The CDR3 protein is CASSLGRRGIETQYF. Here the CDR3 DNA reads TGTGCCAGCAGCCTTGGGAGGAGGGGGATTGAGACCCAGTACTTC.

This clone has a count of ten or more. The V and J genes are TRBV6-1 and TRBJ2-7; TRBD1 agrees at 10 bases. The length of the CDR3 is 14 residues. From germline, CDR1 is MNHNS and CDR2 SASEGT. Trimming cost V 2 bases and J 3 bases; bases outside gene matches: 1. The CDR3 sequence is CASSERTGGYEQYF. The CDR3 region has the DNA TGTGCCAGCAGTGAAAGGACAGGGGGCTACGAGCAGTACTTC.

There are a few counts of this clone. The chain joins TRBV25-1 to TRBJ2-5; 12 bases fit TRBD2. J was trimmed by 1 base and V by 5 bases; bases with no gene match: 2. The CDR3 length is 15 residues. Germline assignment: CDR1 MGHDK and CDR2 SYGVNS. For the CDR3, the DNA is TGTGCCAGCAGTACTAGCGGGGGGCCCCAAGAGACCCAGTACTTC. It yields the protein CASSTSGGPQETQYF. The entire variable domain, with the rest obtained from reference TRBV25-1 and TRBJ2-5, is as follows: EADIYQTPRYLVIGTGKKITLECSQTMGHDKMYWYQQDPGMELHLIHYSYGVNSTEKGDLSSESTVSRIRTEHFPLTLESARPSHTSQYLCASSTSGGPQETQYFGPGTRLLVL.

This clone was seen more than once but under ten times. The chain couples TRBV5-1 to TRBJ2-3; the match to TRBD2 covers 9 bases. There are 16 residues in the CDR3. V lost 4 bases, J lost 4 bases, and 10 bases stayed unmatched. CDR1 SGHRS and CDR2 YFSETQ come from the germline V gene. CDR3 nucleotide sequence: TGCGCCAGCAGCAGGAACTTAGCGGGGGTGGCAGATACGCAGTATTTT. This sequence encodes CASSRNLAGVADTQYF.

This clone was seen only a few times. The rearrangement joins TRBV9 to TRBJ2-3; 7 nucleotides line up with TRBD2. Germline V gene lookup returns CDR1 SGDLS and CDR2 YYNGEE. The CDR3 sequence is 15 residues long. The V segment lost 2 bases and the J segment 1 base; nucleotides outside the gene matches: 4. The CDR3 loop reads CASSVRGVGTDTQYF. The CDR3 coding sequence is TGTGCCAGCAGCGTCCGGGGGGTGGGCACAGATACGCAGTATTTT.

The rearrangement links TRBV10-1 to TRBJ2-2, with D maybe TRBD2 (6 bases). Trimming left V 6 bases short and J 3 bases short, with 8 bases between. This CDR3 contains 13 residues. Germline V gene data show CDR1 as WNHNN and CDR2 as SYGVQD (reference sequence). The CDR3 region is CASRWGDTGELFF. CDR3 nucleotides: TGCGCCAGCAGGTGGGGGGACACCGGGGAGCTGTTTTTT.

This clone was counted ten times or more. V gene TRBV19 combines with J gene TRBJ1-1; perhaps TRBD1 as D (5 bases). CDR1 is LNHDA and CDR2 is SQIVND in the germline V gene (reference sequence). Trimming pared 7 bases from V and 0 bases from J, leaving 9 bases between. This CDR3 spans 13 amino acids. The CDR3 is CASTSTVNTEAFF. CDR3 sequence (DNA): TGTGCCAGTACCTCGACAGTGAACACTGAAGCTTTCTTT.

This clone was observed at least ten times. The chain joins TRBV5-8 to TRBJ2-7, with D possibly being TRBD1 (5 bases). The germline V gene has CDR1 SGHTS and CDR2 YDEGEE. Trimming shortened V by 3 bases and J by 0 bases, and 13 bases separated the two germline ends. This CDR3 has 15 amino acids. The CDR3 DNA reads TGTGCCAGCAGCTCGATTGACAGACTCTCCTACGAGCAGTACTTC. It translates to CASSSIDRLSYEQYF.

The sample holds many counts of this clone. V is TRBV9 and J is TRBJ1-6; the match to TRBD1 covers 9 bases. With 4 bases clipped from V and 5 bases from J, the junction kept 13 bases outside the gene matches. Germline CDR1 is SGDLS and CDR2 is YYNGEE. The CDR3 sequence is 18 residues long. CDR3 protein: CASSSTRPGQGNNSPLHF. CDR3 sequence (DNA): TGTGCCAGCAGCTCAACCAGACCGGGACAGGGAAATAATTCACCCCTCCACTTT.

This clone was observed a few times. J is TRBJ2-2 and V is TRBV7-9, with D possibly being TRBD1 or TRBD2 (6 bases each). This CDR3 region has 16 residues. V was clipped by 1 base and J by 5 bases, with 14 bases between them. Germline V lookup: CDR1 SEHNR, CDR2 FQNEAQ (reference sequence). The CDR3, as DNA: TGTGCCAGCAGCTTAGACAGGGAGGTCTGGACCGGGGAGCTGTTTTTT. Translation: CASSLDREVWTGELFF.

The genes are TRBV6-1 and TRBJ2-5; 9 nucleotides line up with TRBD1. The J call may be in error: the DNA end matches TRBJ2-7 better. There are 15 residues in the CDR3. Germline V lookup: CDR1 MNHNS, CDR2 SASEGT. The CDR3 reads CASILGRQGVGEQYF. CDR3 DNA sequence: TGTGCCAGCATATTGGGTAGACAGGGGGTAGGCGAGCAGTACTTC.

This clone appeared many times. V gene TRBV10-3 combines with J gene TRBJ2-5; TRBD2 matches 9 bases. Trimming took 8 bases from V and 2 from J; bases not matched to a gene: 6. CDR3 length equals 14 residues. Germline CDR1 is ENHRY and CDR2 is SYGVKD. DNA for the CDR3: TGTGCCATCTCTCGACTAGCGGAACAAGAGACCCAGTACTTC. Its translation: CAISRLAEQETQYF.

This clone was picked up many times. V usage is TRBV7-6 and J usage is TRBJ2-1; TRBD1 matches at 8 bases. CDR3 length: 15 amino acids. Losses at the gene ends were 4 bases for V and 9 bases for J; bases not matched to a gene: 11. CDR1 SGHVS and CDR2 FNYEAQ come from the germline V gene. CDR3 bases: TGTGCCAGCAGCTCTGGGGGGCAGGGGGCATCTGAGCAGTTCTTC. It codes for CASSSGGQGASEQFF.

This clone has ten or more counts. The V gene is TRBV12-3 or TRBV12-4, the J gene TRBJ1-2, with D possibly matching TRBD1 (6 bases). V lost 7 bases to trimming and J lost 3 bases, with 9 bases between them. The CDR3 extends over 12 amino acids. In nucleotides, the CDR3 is TGTGCCAGCACAGGGGATGACTATGGCTACACCTTC. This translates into CASTGDDYGYTF.

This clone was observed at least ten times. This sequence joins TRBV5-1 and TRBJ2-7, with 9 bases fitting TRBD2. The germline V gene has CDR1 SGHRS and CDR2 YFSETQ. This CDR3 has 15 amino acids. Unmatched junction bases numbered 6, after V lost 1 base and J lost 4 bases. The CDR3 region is CASSLSWTSVYEQYF. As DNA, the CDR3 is TGCGCCAGCAGCTTGTCGTGGACTAGCGTTTACGAGCAGTACTTC.

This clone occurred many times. The CDR3 protein is CASIFRGGGGTGELFF. In DNA, the CDR3 is TGTGCCAGCATTTTTCGGGGGGGCGGTGGAACCGGGGAGCTGTTTTTT. The rearrangement uses TRBV6-2 or TRBV6-3 and TRBJ2-2, with 8 positions matching TRBD2. The J segment lost 5 bases and the V segment lost 7 bases, leaving 12 bases of the junction unmatched. Looked up from germline, CDR1 is MNHEY and CDR2 is SVGEGT. The CDR3 sequence is 16 residues long.

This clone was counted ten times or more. The CDR3 coding sequence is TGTGCCAGTAGTAGCGAGACAGGCGGCGAGCAGTACTTC. Translation: CASSSETGGEQYF. V gene TRBV19 combines with J gene TRBJ2-7; the D gene is possibly TRBD1 (6 bases). CDR1 LNHDA and CDR2 SQIVND come from the germline V gene (reference sequence). V dropped 4 bases and J dropped 6 bases, with 13 bases sitting between them. This CDR3 contains 13 residues.

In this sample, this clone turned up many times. The CDR3 DNA reads TGTGCCAGCAGATCACGAGGGACAGGGGCCGCTTCACCCCTCCACTTT. As protein: CASRSRGTGAASPLHF. The chain recombines TRBV2 with TRBJ1-6; 10 bases map to TRBD1. This CDR3 comprises 16 residues. The germline CDR1 and CDR2 sequences are SNHLY and FYNNEI. The V and J ends lost 6 bases and 9 bases, in that order; junction bases with no gene match: 11.

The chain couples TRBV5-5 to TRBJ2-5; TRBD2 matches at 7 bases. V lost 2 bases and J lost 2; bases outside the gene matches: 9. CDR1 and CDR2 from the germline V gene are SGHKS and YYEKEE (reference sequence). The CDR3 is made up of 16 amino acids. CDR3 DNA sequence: TGTGCCAGCAGCTTCGGTCAGGGAGGGTCACAAGAGACCCAGTACTTC. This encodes CASSFGQGGSQETQYF.

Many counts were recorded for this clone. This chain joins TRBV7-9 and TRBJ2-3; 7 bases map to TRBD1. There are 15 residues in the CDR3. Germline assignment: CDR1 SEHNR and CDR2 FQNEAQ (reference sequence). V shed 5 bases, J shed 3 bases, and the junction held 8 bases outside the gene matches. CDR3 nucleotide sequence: TGTGCCAGCAGCCGGACGGGACAGTCAACAGATACGCAGTATTTT. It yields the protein CASSRTGQSTDTQYF.

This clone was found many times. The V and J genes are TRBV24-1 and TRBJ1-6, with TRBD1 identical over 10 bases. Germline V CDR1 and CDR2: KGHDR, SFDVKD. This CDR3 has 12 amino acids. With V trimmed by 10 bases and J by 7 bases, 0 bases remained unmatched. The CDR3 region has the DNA TGTGCCACGGGACAGGGGAATTCACCCCTCCACTTT. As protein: CATGQGNSPLHF.